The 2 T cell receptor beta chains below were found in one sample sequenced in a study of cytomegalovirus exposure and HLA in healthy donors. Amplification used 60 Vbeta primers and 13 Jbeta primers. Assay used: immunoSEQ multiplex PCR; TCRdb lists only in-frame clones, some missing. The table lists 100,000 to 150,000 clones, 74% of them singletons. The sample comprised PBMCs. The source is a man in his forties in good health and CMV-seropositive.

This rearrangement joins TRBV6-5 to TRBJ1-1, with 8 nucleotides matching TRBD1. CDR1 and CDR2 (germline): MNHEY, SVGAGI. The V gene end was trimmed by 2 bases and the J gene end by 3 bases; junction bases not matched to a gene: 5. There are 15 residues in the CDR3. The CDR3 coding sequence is TGTGCCAGCAGTTACCTCAGGGGGCAGGACACTGAAGCTTTCTTT. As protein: CASSYLRGQDTEAFF.

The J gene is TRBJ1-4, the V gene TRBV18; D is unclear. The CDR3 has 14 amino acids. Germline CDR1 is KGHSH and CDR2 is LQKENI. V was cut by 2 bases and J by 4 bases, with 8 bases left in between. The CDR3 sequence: CASSPFTSNEKLFF. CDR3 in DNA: TGTGCCAGCTCACCATTCACAAGTAATGAAAAACTGTTTTTT.